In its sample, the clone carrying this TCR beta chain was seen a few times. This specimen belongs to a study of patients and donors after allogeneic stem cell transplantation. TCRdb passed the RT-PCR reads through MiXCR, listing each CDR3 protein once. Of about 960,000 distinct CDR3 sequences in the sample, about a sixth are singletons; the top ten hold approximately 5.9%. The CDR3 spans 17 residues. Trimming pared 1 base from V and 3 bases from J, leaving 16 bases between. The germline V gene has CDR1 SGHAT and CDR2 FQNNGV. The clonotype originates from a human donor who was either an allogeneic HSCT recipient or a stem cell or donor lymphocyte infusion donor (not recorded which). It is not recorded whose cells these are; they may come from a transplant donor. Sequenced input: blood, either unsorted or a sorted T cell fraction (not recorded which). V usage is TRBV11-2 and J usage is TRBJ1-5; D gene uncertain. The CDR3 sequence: CASSLAGAGPLNQPQHF. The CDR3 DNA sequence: TGTGCCAGCAGCTTAGCGGGTGCAGGCCCACTCAATCAGCCCCAGCATTTT.